This T cell receptor (beta chain) was documented in a study of cytomegalovirus exposure and HLA in healthy donors. Study conclusions and caveats: One later analysis reportedly identified an Asian-associated ancestry cluster that showed fewer N-insertions than the approximately 700-donor mean.

With regard to this clone: Its target is not known.

PCR was performed using 60 Vbeta and 13 Jbeta primers. Only in-frame clones appear in the TCRdb table, and some are missing; sequencing was by immunoSEQ multiplex PCR. The data hold 100,000 to 150,000 clones, with approximately 80% observed a single time. The receptor's source is a girl aged 2-10 years in good health and CMV-seronegative. The sequencing input was PBMCs.

The CDR3 loop is CASSLGLSGENEQYF. The DNA for the CDR3 is TGCGCCAGCAGCTTGGGCCTCAGTGGAGAGAACGAGCAGTACTTC. The chain carries TRBV5-1 and TRBJ2-7; D is undetermined. The CDR3 contains 15 residues. The germline V gene encodes CDR1 SGHRS and CDR2 YFSETQ. The ends were cut back, 0 bases at V and 5 bases at J, with 15 bases in the middle.